Included here is one T cell receptor (beta chain) sequence, with context. Its specificity is unknown. These data are taken from a study of T cell repertoires in cytomegalovirus infection. On the study more broadly: CMV epitopes, recently identified HLA-C-restricted and well-studied HLA-B-restricted, were used. Study findings and constraints: The cumulative frequency of public TCR beta families distinguished individuals who carried CMV together with the relevant HLA. Ex vivo, HLA-C-restricted CMV-specific TCR beta clonotypes prevailed over the rest of the response.

The CDR3 length is 15 residues. Germline V CDR1 and CDR2: SGDLS, YYNGEE. Losses at the gene ends were 4 bases for V and 5 bases for J; bases not matched to a gene: 8. TCRdb re-analysed the reads in MiXCR, keeping a single row per CDR3 protein. The sample holds about 890,000 distinct CDR3 sequences, 31% seen once. The sequencing used cultured CD8+ T cells from PBMCs, collected from culture after CMV antigen stimulation. The receptor was isolated from a human donor in good health (CMV status not recorded). Some clones in this sample may be carry-over from other donors' samples. The V gene is TRBV9, the J gene TRBJ1-4, with TRBD1 identical over 7 bases. The CDR3 here is CASSRGDSLNEKLFF. CDR3 DNA: TGTGCCAGCAGCAGGGGGGACAGCCTAAATGAAAAACTGTTTTTT.